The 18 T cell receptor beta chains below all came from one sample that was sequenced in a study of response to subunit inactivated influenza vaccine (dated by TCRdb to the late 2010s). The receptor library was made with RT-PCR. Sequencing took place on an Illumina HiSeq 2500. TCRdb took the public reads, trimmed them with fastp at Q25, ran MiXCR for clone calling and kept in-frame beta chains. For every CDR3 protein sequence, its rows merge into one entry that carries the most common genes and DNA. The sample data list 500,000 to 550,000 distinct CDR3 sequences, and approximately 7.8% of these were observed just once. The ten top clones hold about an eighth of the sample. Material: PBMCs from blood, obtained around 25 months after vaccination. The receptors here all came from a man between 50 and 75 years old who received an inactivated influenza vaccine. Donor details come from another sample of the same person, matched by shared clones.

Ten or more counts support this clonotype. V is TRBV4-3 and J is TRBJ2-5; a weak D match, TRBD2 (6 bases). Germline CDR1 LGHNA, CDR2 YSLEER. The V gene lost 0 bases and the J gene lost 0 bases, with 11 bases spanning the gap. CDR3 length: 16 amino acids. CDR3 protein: CASSQDFRDYQETQYF. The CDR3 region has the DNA TGCGCCAGCAGCCAAGATTTCAGGGACTACCAAGAGACCCAGTACTTC.

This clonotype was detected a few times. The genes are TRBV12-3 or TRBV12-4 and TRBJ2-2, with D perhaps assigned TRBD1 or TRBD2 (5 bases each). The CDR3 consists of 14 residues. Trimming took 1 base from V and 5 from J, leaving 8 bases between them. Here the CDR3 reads CASSLDGATGELFF. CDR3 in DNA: TGTGCCAGCAGTTTAGACGGGGCTACCGGGGAGCTGTTTTTT.

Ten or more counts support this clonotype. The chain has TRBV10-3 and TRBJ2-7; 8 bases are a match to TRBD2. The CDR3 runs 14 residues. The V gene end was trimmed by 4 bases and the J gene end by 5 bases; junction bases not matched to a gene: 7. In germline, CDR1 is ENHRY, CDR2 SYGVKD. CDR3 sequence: CAISGTGGLNEQYF. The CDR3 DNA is TGTGCCATCAGTGGAACGGGAGGGCTGAACGAGCAGTACTTC.

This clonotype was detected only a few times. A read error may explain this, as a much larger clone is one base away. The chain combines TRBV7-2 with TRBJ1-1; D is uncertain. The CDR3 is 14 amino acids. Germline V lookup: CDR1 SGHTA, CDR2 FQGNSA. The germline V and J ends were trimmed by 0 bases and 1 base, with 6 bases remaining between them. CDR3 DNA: TGTGCCAGCAGCTTAGCGGTATGGAACACTGAAGCTTTCTTT. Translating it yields CASSLAVWNTEAFF. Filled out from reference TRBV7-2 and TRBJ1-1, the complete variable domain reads GAGVSQSPSNKVTEKGKDVELRCDPISGHTALYWYRQSLGQGLEFLIYFQGNSAPDKSGLPSDRFSAERTGGSVSTLTIQRTQQEDSAVYLCASSLAVWNTEAFFGQGTRLTVV.

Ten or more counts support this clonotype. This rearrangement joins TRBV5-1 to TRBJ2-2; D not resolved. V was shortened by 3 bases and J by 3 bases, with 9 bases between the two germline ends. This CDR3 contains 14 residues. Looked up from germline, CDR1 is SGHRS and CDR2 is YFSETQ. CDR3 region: CASSWNYYTGELFF. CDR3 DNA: TGCGCCAGCAGCTGGAATTACTACACCGGGGAGCTGTTTTTT.

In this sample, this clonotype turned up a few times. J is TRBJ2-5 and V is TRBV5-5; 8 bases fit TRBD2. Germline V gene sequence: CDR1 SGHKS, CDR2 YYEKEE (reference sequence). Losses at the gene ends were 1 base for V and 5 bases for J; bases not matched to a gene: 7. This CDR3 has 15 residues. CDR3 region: CASSLYVAGMETQYF. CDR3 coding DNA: TGTGCCAGCAGCTTGTACGTAGCGGGAATGGAGACCCAGTACTTC.

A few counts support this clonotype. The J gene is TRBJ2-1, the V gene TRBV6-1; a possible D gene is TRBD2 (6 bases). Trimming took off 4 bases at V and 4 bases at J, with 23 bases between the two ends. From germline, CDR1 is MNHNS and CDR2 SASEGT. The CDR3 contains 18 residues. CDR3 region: CASSVVTRLARGYNEQFF. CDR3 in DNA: TGTGCCAGCAGTGTCGTGACTCGTCTAGCGAGAGGGTACAATGAGCAGTTCTTC.

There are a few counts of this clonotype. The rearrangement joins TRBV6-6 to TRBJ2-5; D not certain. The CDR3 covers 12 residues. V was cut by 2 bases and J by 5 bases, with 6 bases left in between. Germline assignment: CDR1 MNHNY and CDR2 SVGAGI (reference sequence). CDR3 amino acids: CASSYGSETQYF. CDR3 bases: TGTGCCAGCAGTTACGGTAGTGAGACCCAGTACTTC.

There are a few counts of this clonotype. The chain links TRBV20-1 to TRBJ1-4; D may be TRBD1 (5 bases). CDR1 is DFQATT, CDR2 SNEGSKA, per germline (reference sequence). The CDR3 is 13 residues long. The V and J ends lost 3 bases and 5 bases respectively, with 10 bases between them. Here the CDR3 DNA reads TGCAGTGCTAGGGGCGGGACGAATGAAAAACTGTTTTTT. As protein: CSARGGTNEKLFF.

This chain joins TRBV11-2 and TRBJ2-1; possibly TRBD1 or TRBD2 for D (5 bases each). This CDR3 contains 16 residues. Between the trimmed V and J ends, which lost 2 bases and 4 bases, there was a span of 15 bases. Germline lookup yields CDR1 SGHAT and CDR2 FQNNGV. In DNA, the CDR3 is TGTGCCAGCAGCTTAACCCCATGGGACCCATACAATGAGCAGTTCTTC. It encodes CASSLTPWDPYNEQFF.

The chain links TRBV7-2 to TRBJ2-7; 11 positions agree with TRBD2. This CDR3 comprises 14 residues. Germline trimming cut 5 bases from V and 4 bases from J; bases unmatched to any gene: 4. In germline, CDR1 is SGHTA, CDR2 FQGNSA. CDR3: CASSPTSGRYEQYF. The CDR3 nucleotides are TGTGCCAGCAGCCCTACTAGCGGGAGATACGAGCAGTACTTC.

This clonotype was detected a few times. The DNA for the CDR3 is TGTGCCAGCAAAAAGGACAGGCACTACGAGCAGTACTTC. Residues: CASKKDRHYEQYF. This chain connects TRBV6-1 to TRBJ2-7, with TRBD1 matching 7 bases. V lost 7 bases, J lost 3 bases, and 6 bases stayed unmatched. The germline V gene has CDR1 MNHNS and CDR2 SASEGT. The CDR3 length is 13 residues.

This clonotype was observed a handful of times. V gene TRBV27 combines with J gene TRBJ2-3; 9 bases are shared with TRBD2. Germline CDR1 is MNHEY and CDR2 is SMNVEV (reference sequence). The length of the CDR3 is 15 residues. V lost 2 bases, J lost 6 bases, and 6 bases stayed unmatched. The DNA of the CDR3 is TGTGCCAGCAGTTTACTAGCGGGGCATCGGGATACGCAGTATTTT. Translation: CASSLLAGHRDTQYF.

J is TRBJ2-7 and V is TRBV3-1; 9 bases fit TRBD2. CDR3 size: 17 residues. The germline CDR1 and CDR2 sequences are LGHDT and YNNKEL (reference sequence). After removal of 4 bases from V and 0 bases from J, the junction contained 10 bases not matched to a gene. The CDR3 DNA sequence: TGTGCCAGCAGCCTAGCGGGAGACCCAAGAGGCTCCTACGAGCAGTACTTC. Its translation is CASSLAGDPRGSYEQYF.

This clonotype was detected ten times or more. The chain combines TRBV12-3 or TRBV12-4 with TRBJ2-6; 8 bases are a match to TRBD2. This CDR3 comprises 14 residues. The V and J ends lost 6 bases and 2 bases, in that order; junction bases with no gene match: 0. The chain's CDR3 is CASRRGAGANVLTF. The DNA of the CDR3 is TGTGCCAGCAGGCGGGGGGCTGGGGCCAACGTCCTGACTTTC.

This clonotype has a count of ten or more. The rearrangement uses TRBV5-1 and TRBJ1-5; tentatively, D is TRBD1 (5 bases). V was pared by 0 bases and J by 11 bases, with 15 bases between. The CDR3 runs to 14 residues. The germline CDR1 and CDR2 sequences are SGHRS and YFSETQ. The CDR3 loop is CASSLAGRGSAQHF. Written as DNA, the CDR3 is TGCGCCAGCAGCTTGGCAGGGAGAGGGTCGGCCCAGCATTTT.

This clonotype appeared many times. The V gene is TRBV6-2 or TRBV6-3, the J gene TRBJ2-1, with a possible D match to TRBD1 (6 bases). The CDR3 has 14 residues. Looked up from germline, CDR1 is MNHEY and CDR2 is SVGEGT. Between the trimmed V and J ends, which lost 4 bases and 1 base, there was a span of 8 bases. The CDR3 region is CASSSTGSYNEQFF. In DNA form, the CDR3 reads TGTGCCAGCAGTTCAACAGGGTCCTACAATGAGCAGTTCTTC.

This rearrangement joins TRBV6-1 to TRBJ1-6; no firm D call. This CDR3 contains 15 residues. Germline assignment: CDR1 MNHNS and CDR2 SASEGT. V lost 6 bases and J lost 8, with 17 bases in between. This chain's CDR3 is CASSDLLKSHSPLHF. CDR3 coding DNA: TGTGCCAGCAGCGACTTACTCAAAAGCCATTCACCCCTCCACTTT.